The 31 T cell receptor beta chains listed next were all sequenced from one sample in a study of blood T cell repertoires in COVID-19. Here immunoSEQ multiplex PCR was the method, and the copy in TCRdb shows in-frame clones only, minus some. The table lists about 190,000 clones, 84% of them singletons, with approximately 5.1% in the top ten. Sample: peripheral blood. Every receptor here comes from a woman aged 70-85 years with active or convalescent COVID-19.

The chain uses TRBV19 and TRBJ2-2; the match to TRBD1 covers 8 bases. V shed 5 bases and J 6 bases; nucleotides not matched to a gene: 8. CDR3 length equals 15 residues. Germline V CDR1 and CDR2: LNHDA, SQIVND (reference sequence). CDR3 in amino acids: CASSSPGGGSGELFF. The CDR3 nucleotides read TGTGCCAGTAGTTCCCCAGGGGGCGGGTCCGGGGAGCTGTTTTTT.

V gene TRBV28 combines with J gene TRBJ2-5, with TRBD2 matching 9 bases. The trim removed 8 bases at V and 5 bases at J, leaving 0 bases unmatched. The CDR3 is made up of 11 amino acids. Germline values: CDR1 MDHEN, CDR2 SYDVKM. In DNA form, the CDR3 reads TGTGCCAGCGGACTAGCGGAGACCCAGTACTTC. Translated, it gives CASGLAETQYF.

The chain is built from TRBV30 and TRBJ2-1; maybe TRBD2 (6 bases). The V and J ends lost 1 base and 3 bases respectively, with 7 bases between them. This CDR3 is 13 amino acids long. Germline lookup yields CDR1 GTSNPN and CDR2 SVGIG (reference sequence). The CDR3 loop reads CAWSAGVYNEQFF. The DNA of the CDR3 is TGTGCCTGGAGTGCGGGAGTCTACAATGAGCAGTTCTTC. The whole variable domain, filled in from reference TRBV30 and TRBJ2-1, reads SQTIHQWPATLVQPVGSPLSLECTVEGTSNPNLYWYRQAAGRGLQLLFYSVGIGQISSEVPQNLSASRPQDRQFILSSKKLLLSDSGFYLCAWSAGVYNEQFFGPGTRLTVL.

A single count supports this clone. J is TRBJ2-5 and V is TRBV19, with D tentatively TRBD1 (7 bases). The germline gives CDR1 LNHDA, CDR2 SQIVND (reference sequence). CDR3 size: 13 residues. Trimming pared 4 bases from V and 2 bases from J, leaving 8 bases between. CDR3 residues: CASSTGGQETQYF. CDR3 DNA sequence: TGTGCCAGTAGTACAGGGGGGCAAGAGACCCAGTACTTC.

V and J are TRBV11-2 and TRBJ2-7; the match to TRBD2 covers 8 bases. The V and J ends lost 1 base and 6 bases, in that order; junction bases with no gene match: 5. In germline, CDR1 is SGHAT, CDR2 FQNNGV. The CDR3 runs 14 residues. CDR3 nucleotides: TGTGCCAGCAGCTTAGGGCTAGCGGGCGGCGAGCAGTACTTC. Amino acid sequence: CASSLGLAGGEQYF.

A remark on this clone: Other DNA sequences in the same sample also yield this CDR3. This sequence joins TRBV27 and TRBJ2-1; D unresolved. Germline V lookup: CDR1 MNHEY, CDR2 SMNVEV (reference sequence). The V end was cut by 4 bases, the J end by 7 bases, with 5 bases between. CDR3 length equals 11 residues. CDR3 sequence reads: CASSSGNEQFF. Here the CDR3 DNA reads TGTGCCAGCAGTTCCGGGAATGAGCAGTTCTTC.

This sequence joins TRBV7-8 and TRBJ2-1; D is unresolved. Germline V lookup: CDR1 SGHVS, CDR2 FQNEAQ. The CDR3 loop spans 12 amino acids. The ends were cut back, 1 base at V and 13 bases at J, with 11 bases in the middle. CDR3 bases: TGTGCCAGCAGCTTAGGCACTTATGCTCAGTTCTTC. The encoded protein is CASSLGTYAQFF.

V gene TRBV20-1 combines with J gene TRBJ2-5; 13 bases agree with TRBD2. The trim removed 3 bases at V and 4 bases at J, leaving 17 bases unmatched. The CDR3 extends over 19 amino acids. Germline lookup yields CDR1 DFQATT and CDR2 SNEGSKA (reference sequence). The CDR3 bases are TGCAGTGCTAGTATGTCGGGACTAGCGGGGTGGGGTTACAGAGAGACCCAGTACTTC. Translating gives CSASMSGLAGWGYRETQYF.

On this clone: The junction does not match germline at one end; this may be a read error. The chain uses TRBV6-4 and TRBJ2-7, with a weak D call TRBD2 (6 bases). The CDR3 runs 11 residues. CDR1 MRHNA and CDR2 SNTAGT come from the germline V gene. CDR3 region: CASSDSSGLPF. CDR3 sequence (DNA): TGTGCCAGCAGTGACTCTTCGGGACTTCCCTTT.

The rearrangement links TRBV6-5 to TRBJ2-5; 12 nucleotides align to TRBD2. Germline lookup yields CDR1 MNHEY and CDR2 SVGAGI. V shed 8 bases and J 5 bases; nucleotides not matched to a gene: 9. This CDR3 contains 15 residues. CDR3 residues: CASSFLAGGPETQYF. DNA for the CDR3: TGTGCCAGCTCCTTCCTAGCGGGAGGGCCGGAGACCCAGTACTTC.

This chain uses TRBV5-1 with TRBJ2-3; D is possibly TRBD2 (6 bases). Germline assignment: CDR1 SGHRS and CDR2 YFSETQ. With 4 bases removed from V and 1 base from J, the gap between germline ends came to 10 bases. CDR3 length equals 14 residues. CDR3 sequence (DNA): TGCGCCAGCAGCGTTAGCGGACGCACAGATACGCAGTATTTT. It yields the protein CASSVSGRTDTQYF.

V usage is TRBV4-1 and J usage is TRBJ2-5; TRBD2 matches 12 bases. This CDR3 contains 19 residues. The germline gives CDR1 MGHRA, CDR2 YSYEKL. The junction had 14 bases not matched to a gene; V was cut back by 0 bases and J by 6 bases. CDR3 in amino acids: CASSQDPLAGGGISKTQYF. CDR3 bases: TGCGCCAGCAGCCAAGACCCCCTAGCGGGAGGGGGCATTTCAAAGACCCAGTACTTC.

This clone was seen at least ten times. V and J are TRBV24-1 and TRBJ2-2; 9 bases map to TRBD2. Germline CDR1 KGHDR, CDR2 SFDVKD. The CDR3 has 15 residues. The J segment lost 9 bases and the V segment lost 3 bases, leaving 7 bases of the junction unmatched. The CDR3 spells CATSDRVAGAWELFF. Written as DNA, the CDR3 is TGTGCCACCAGTGATCGGGTAGCGGGAGCGTGGGAGCTGTTTTTT.

The chain uses TRBV27 and TRBJ2-7, with TRBD2 matching 15 bases. CDR1 and CDR2 from the germline V gene are MNHEY and SMNVEV (reference sequence). CDR3 length: 19 amino acids. Trimming removed 3 bases from V and 0 bases from J; junction bases left unmatched: 9. The CDR3 DNA sequence: TGTGCCAGCAGTTTCCGGCTTCGGGGACTAGCGGGAGGCTCCTACGAGCAGTACTTC. This sequence encodes CASSFRLRGLAGGSYEQYF.

This chain connects TRBV6-5 to TRBJ1-4; D call uncertain. V was clipped by 2 bases and J by 1 base, with 5 bases between them. Germline V gene sequence: CDR1 MNHEY, CDR2 SVGAGI. This CDR3 comprises 14 residues. CDR3 sequence reads: CASSYRRTNEKLFF. For the CDR3, the DNA is TGTGCCAGCAGTTACCGGAGAACTAATGAAAAACTGTTTTTT.

The J gene is TRBJ1-4, the V gene TRBV9; 7 positions agree with TRBD1. The junction had 10 bases not matched to a gene; V was cut back by 3 bases and J by 8 bases. The length of the CDR3 is 15 residues. CDR1 and CDR2 (germline): SGDLS, YYNGEE. The CDR3 loop is CASSASTGWEEKLFF. CDR3 bases: TGTGCCAGCAGCGCATCGACAGGGTGGGAGGAAAAACTGTTTTTT.

Note on this clone: This sample includes further DNA sequences coding for the same CDR3. The J gene is TRBJ1-2, the V gene TRBV4-1, with TRBD1 matching over 9 bases. The CDR3 consists of 14 residues. Germline lookup yields CDR1 MGHRA and CDR2 YSYEKL. The ends lost 1 base at V and 6 bases at J; junction bases unmatched: 3. The CDR3 DNA reads TGCGCCAGCAGCCAAGCGGGACAGGGCCATGGCTACACCTTC. Protein product: CASSQAGQGHGYTF.

For the CDR3, the DNA is TGTGCCAGCAGCTTAGTTGTGGGACAGGGGAGCTCCTACGAGCAGTACTTC. Translated: CASSLVVGQGSSYEQYF. V is TRBV7-9 and J is TRBJ2-7; 10 positions match TRBD1. From germline, CDR1 is SEHNR and CDR2 FQNEAQ (reference sequence). Germline trimming cut 1 base from V and 0 bases from J; bases unmatched to any gene: 6. This CDR3 is 17 amino acids long.

The chain carries TRBV6-5 and TRBJ2-1, with TRBD2 identical over 14 bases. The CDR3 runs 15 residues. J gave up 9 bases and V 6 bases, and 7 bases lay outside the gene matches. Looked up from germline, CDR1 is MNHEY and CDR2 is SVGAGI. CDR3: CASSWTSGRKREQFF. The CDR3 DNA reads TGTGCCAGCAGCTGGACTAGCGGGAGGAAGCGTGAGCAGTTCTTC.

The chain recombines TRBV14 with TRBJ1-1, with 12 positions matching TRBD1. Germline assignment: CDR1 SGHDN and CDR2 FVKESK. With 3 bases clipped from V and 10 bases from J, the junction kept 9 bases outside the gene matches. The CDR3 has 15 amino acids. The CDR3 sequence: CASSQFRDRGHRAFF. CDR3 DNA sequence: TGTGCCAGCAGCCAGTTCCGGGACAGGGGGCACCGAGCTTTCTTT.

The genes are TRBV7-2 and TRBJ1-3; TRBD1 aligns across 11 bases. There are 14 residues in the CDR3. V shed 1 base, J shed 8 bases, and the junction held 1 base outside the gene matches. Germline V lookup: CDR1 SGHTA, CDR2 FQGNSA. The CDR3, as DNA: TGTGCCAGCAGCTTAGGGACAGGGGGCGACACCATATATTTT. Amino acid sequence: CASSLGTGGDTIYF.

The V call is TRBV2, the J call TRBJ1-5, with 8 bases identical to TRBD1. V shed 7 bases and J 3 bases; nucleotides not matched to a gene: 11. The CDR3 spans 16 residues. Per germline, CDR1 SNHLY and CDR2 FYNNEI. CDR3 protein: CASKVDTGGSNQPQHF. The CDR3 DNA sequence: TGTGCCAGCAAGGTTGATACAGGGGGATCCAATCAGCCCCAGCATTTT.

The chain combines TRBV10-3 with TRBJ2-5; 10 positions match TRBD2. The CDR3 length is 14 residues. V trimming: 3 bases; J trimming: 5 bases; junction bases outside the gene matches: 3. Germline CDR1 reads ENHRY; CDR2 reads SYGVKD. The CDR3 nucleotides are TGTGCCATCAGTGAAGCGGGAGGGCCGGAGACCCAGTACTTC. Encoded protein: CAISEAGGPETQYF.

This clone was seen more than once but under ten times. J is TRBJ2-7 and V is TRBV7-9; D is possibly TRBD1 (6 bases). Germline assignment: CDR1 SEHNR and CDR2 FQNEAQ (reference sequence). With 3 bases removed from V and 0 bases from J, the gap between germline ends came to 18 bases. The CDR3 consists of 17 residues. In DNA, the CDR3 is TGTGCCAGCAGCTTTTCCCGGTCGACAGGAAGCTCCTACGAGCAGTACTTC. Its protein product is CASSFSRSTGSSYEQYF.

This clone came up a few times. V and J are TRBV27 and TRBJ1-5, with a weak D call TRBD1 (6 bases). Trimming removed 6 bases from V and 6 bases from J, with 15 bases in between. This CDR3 is built from 14 residues. Germline V gene lookup returns CDR1 MNHEY and CDR2 SMNVEV (reference sequence). The CDR3 nucleotides read TGTGCCAGCAGACGTACAGGGACGGGTCAGCCCCAGCATTTT. Translating gives CASRRTGTGQPQHF.

J is TRBJ2-7 and V is TRBV12-3 or TRBV12-4; D uncertain. Trimming cost V 5 bases and J 4 bases, with 6 bases left between them. The CDR3 is made up of 11 amino acids. CDR3 DNA: TGTGCCAGCAGTCGCACATACGAGCAGTACTTC. Translating gives CASSRTYEQYF.

The chain uses TRBV12-5 and TRBJ1-1; D remains ambiguous. Deletions cut 2 bases from V and 3 bases from J, with 7 bases between. This CDR3 has 13 amino acids. Germline V CDR1 and CDR2: LGHNT, FRNRAP. This CDR3 reads CASGLSRDTEAFF. Here the CDR3 DNA reads TGTGCTAGTGGTTTGTCCCGGGACACTGAAGCTTTCTTT. Full variable domain (remainder filled in from reference TRBV12-5 and TRBJ1-1): DARVTQTPRHKVTEMGQEVTMRCQPILGHNTVFWYRQTMMQGLELLAYFRNRAPLDDSGMPKDRFSAEMPDATLATLKIQPSEPRDSAVYFCASGLSRDTEAFFGQGTRLTVV.

The V call is TRBV18, the J call TRBJ1-3, with D maybe TRBD1 (6 bases). The V and J ends lost 1 base and 1 base respectively, with 8 bases between them. CDR1 is KGHSH and CDR2 is LQKENI in the germline V gene. The length of the CDR3 is 15 residues. The chain's CDR3 is CASSPLDSSGNTIYF. Written as DNA, the CDR3 is TGTGCCAGCTCACCACTGGACAGTTCTGGAAACACCATATATTTT.

The chain recombines TRBV10-3 with TRBJ2-7; tentatively, D is TRBD1 (7 bases). Germline loops: CDR1 ENHRY, CDR2 SYGVKD. The CDR3 sequence is 11 residues long. The V gene lost 6 bases and the J gene lost 5 bases, with 8 bases spanning the gap. In DNA, the CDR3 is TGTGCCATCAGCAGGGGGGACGAGCAGTACTTC. It yields the protein CAISRGDEQYF.

CDR3 sequence reads: CASSQDPASGRRERTQYF. The CDR3 coding sequence is TGTGCCAGCAGCCAAGATCCCGCTAGCGGGAGACGGGAGCGGACGCAGTATTTT. This sequence joins TRBV3-1 (or the pseudogene TRBV3-2) and TRBJ2-3, with TRBD2 matching over 10 bases. Germline values: CDR1 LGHDT, CDR2 YNNKEL (reference sequence). The CDR3 length is 18 residues. J gave up 9 bases and V 0 bases, and 15 bases lay outside the gene matches.

In its sample, this clone was seen a few times. Distinct nucleotide sequences in the sample also encode this CDR3. DNA of the CDR3: TGTGCCAGCTCACCACCGGGACTAGCGGGCGCATACAATGAGCAGTTCTTC. This sequence encodes CASSPPGLAGAYNEQFF. The chain links TRBV18 to TRBJ2-1; 12 nucleotides line up with TRBD2. The CDR3 consists of 17 residues. Trimming removed 0 bases from V and 4 bases from J; junction bases left unmatched: 4. Per germline, CDR1 KGHSH and CDR2 LQKENI.